This T cell receptor (beta chain) was obtained from a study of T cells in Graves' hyperthyroidism and ophthalmopathy. Study summary: Prior to any treatment, at the point of initial diagnosis, peripheral blood was collected.

Researchers took RNA transcripts and amplified the TCR beta CDR3 regions from them. Using the HTBI primer set, a first-round RT-PCR was run on the TCR CDR3. TCRdb passed the multiplex PCR reads through MiXCR, listing each CDR3 protein once. The sample records some 620,000 distinct CDR3 sequences, 16% being singletons. V dropped 6 bases and J dropped 0 bases, with 18 bases sitting between them. Germline loops: CDR1 LNHDA, CDR2 SQIVND (reference sequence). This CDR3 has 17 residues. The study's findings and limits: Model-based prediction identified ophthalmopathy a median 6.5 months prior to its onset.

This clonotype was detected only a few times. What it binds is unknown. The study enrolled patients aged 18 to 65 with newly diagnosed hyperthyroidism of under 2 months' duration. The rearrangement uses TRBV19 and TRBJ1-5, with D perhaps matching TRBD1 (5 bases). Material for sequencing was blood. The TCR sequence derives from a woman aged 30 to 39 with Graves' hyperthyroidism. CDR3 sequence: CASSAGQWVYSNQPQHF. CDR3 sequence (DNA): TGTGCCAGTAGCGCGGGGCAGTGGGTTTATAGCAATCAGCCCCAGCATTTT.